The 28 T cell receptor beta chains given below trace back to one sample, sequenced in a study of blood T cell repertoires in COVID-19. Only in-frame clones appear in the TCRdb table, and some are missing; sequencing was by immunoSEQ multiplex PCR. Counted here are some 160,000 clones, roughly 90% occurring once; the ten biggest clones make up around 6.7%. The sample was PBMCs or T cells enriched from blood (not recorded which). The origin of the receptors is a woman aged 45-60 years who had recovered from COVID-19.

The J gene is TRBJ1-1, the V gene TRBV6-5; TRBD1 matches at 9 bases. CDR1 is MNHEY, CDR2 SVGAGI, per germline. V lost 6 bases and J lost 6; bases outside the gene matches: 11. This CDR3 has 15 residues. CDR3 sequence reads: CASRGFNRGRAEAFF. CDR3 nucleotide sequence: TGTGCCAGCAGAGGGTTTAACAGGGGGCGAGCTGAAGCTTTCTTT.

The rearrangement joins TRBV7-2 to TRBJ2-4; a possible D gene is TRBD1 (6 bases). The CDR3 consists of 16 residues. With 1 base removed from V and 3 bases from J, the gap between germline ends came to 13 bases. Looked up from germline, CDR1 is SGHTA and CDR2 is FQGNSA. The CDR3 nucleotides read TGTGCCAGCAGCTTAGAAGGGGGAGTGGGCAAAAACATTCAGTACTTC. Protein sequence: CASSLEGGVGKNIQYF.

This chain uses TRBV5-1 with TRBJ2-3; 15 bases align to TRBD2. CDR1 SGHRS and CDR2 YFSETQ come from the germline V gene. This CDR3 region has 17 residues. The J segment lost 5 bases and the V segment lost 3 bases, leaving 7 bases of the junction unmatched. DNA of the CDR3: TGCGCCAGCAGCTCGGCCGGGACTAGCGGGGGGAAAGATACGCAGTATTTT. Protein product: CASSSAGTSGGKDTQYF.

This clone was detected only a few times. The genes are TRBV5-6 and TRBJ2-5; TRBD2 aligns across 10 bases. Losses at the gene ends were 1 base for V and 3 bases for J; bases not matched to a gene: 3. Germline V lookup: CDR1 SGHDT, CDR2 YYEEEE. CDR3 length: 15 amino acids. The CDR3 DNA is TGTGCCAGCAGCTTGCTAGCGGGGGTCAAAGAGACCCAGTACTTC. It yields the protein CASSLLAGVKETQYF.

The gene calls are TRBV19 and TRBJ1-5, with a tentative D call TRBD1 (6 bases). Trimming pared 5 bases from V and 3 bases from J, leaving 11 bases between. The germline CDR1 and CDR2 sequences are LNHDA and SQIVND (reference sequence). The CDR3 totals 14 residues. The CDR3 nucleotides read TGTGCCAGTAGTTTCGGACAGTACAATCAGCCCCAGCATTTT. As protein: CASSFGQYNQPQHF.

The CDR3 protein is CASSPNRGEAFF. The CDR3 DNA follows: TGTGCCAGCAGCCCAAACAGGGGCGAAGCTTTCTTT. The chain is built from TRBV7-3 and TRBJ1-1, with 7 bases lining up with TRBD1. This CDR3 contains 12 residues. Germline CDR1 and CDR2: SGHTA and FQGTGA. V lost 5 bases and J lost 8; bases outside the gene matches: 5. Using reference TRBV7-3 and TRBJ1-1 for the parts outside the CDR3, the full variable domain is GAGVSQTPSNKVTEKGKYVELRCDPISGHTALYWYRQSLGQGPEFLIYFQGTGAADDSGLPNDRFFAVRPEGSVSTLKIQRTERGDSAVYLCASSPNRGEAFFGQGTRLTVV.

This chain uses TRBV14 with TRBJ2-1, with no clear D. V gave up 0 bases and J gave up 3 bases, with 12 bases separating them. Germline CDR1 is SGHDN and CDR2 is FVKESK. The CDR3 covers 16 residues. The CDR3 loop is CASSQDLLTGYNEQFF. Here the CDR3 DNA reads TGTGCCAGCAGCCAAGATTTGCTCACCGGCTACAATGAGCAGTTCTTC.

This chain connects TRBV2 to TRBJ1-1, with D unclear. CDR3 size: 15 residues. The V and J ends lost 7 bases and 4 bases respectively, with 19 bases between them. Per the germline V gene, CDR1 is SNHLY and CDR2 is FYNNEI. For the CDR3, the DNA is TGTGCCAGCATACAAGTCGCGCAGGCAAGCACTGAAGCTTTCTTT. Translating it yields CASIQVAQASTEAFF.

The chain has TRBV15 and TRBJ2-1; TRBD1 might be the D (6 bases). There are 15 residues in the CDR3. V shed 0 bases and J shed 4 bases, with 10 bases lying between them. Germline lookup yields CDR1 LNHNV and CDR2 YYDKDF (reference sequence). The CDR3 protein is CATSREGARYNEQFF. In DNA form, the CDR3 reads TGTGCCACCAGCAGAGAGGGGGCGCGGTACAATGAGCAGTTCTTC.

The count of this clone is one. The J gene is TRBJ2-7, the V gene TRBV14; the D gene is possibly TRBD2 (6 bases). Germline CDR1 is SGHDN and CDR2 is FVKESK. Trimming took 1 base from V and 7 from J, leaving 20 bases between them. The CDR3 covers 16 residues. CDR3 amino acids: CASSQARDSVRKEQYF. DNA of the CDR3: TGTGCCAGCAGCCAAGCCAGGGACTCCGTACGAAAAGAGCAGTACTTC.

This chain connects TRBV19 to TRBJ2-1; 7 nucleotides line up with TRBD1. The germline CDR1 and CDR2 sequences are LNHDA and SQIVND (reference sequence). The CDR3 has 16 residues. Unmatched junction bases numbered 13, after V lost 7 bases and J lost 4 bases. The CDR3 loop is CASKKGDSLSYNEQFF. CDR3 DNA sequence: TGTGCCAGTAAAAAGGGGGACAGCCTAAGTTACAATGAGCAGTTCTTC.

This chain connects TRBV7-8 to TRBJ1-3, with D possibly TRBD1 on 6 matching bases. The CDR3 totals 19 residues. Germline V CDR1 and CDR2: SGHVS, FQNEAQ. Deletions cut 5 bases from V and 4 bases from J, with 27 bases between. CDR3 in amino acids: CASSMKPGHATAIGNTIYF. Written as DNA, the CDR3 is TGTGCCAGCAGCATGAAACCGGGACACGCAACGGCGATAGGAAACACCATATATTTT.

This clone showed up just once. The V and J genes are TRBV4-1 and TRBJ2-3, with D hard to call. V lost 9 bases, J lost 7 bases, and 11 bases lay in between. The CDR3 contains 11 residues. Germline values: CDR1 MGHRA, CDR2 YSYEKL. The DNA for the CDR3 is TGCGCCAGTCAATCAGCGTATACGCAGTATTTT. Its translation is CASQSAYTQYF.

V usage is TRBV27 and J usage is TRBJ2-7; 9 bases agree with TRBD2. The CDR3 length is 15 residues. Losses at the gene ends were 6 bases for V and 0 bases for J; bases not matched to a gene: 6. Germline V lookup: CDR1 MNHEY, CDR2 SMNVEV (reference sequence). CDR3 sequence (DNA): TGTGCCAGCAGCCAGCGGGGGGTGAGCTCCTACGAGCAGTACTTC. It codes for CASSQRGVSSYEQYF.

The chain carries TRBV5-4 and TRBJ1-3, with 8 bases aligning to TRBD1. With 4 bases clipped from V and 2 bases from J, the junction kept 11 bases outside the gene matches. The germline gives CDR1 SGHNT, CDR2 YYREEE (reference sequence). The CDR3 has 17 amino acids. CDR3 coding DNA: TGTGCCAGCAGCAAATGGACAGGGACAAGCGCTGGAAACACCATATATTTT. Translation: CASSKWTGTSAGNTIYF.

The chain has TRBV6-5 and TRBJ1-6; TRBD1 is a possible D gene (5 bases). The CDR3 covers 15 residues. V was pared by 0 bases and J by 4 bases, with 7 bases between. Looked up from germline, CDR1 is MNHEY and CDR2 is SVGAGI. CDR3 sequence: CASSYSGQYNSPLHF. As DNA, the CDR3 is TGTGCCAGCAGTTACTCGGGGCAATATAATTCACCCCTCCACTTT.

The V gene is TRBV7-2, the J gene TRBJ1-5, with TRBD1 matching over 7 bases. The CDR3 length is 15 residues. V lost 5 bases to trimming and J lost 2 bases; unmatched junction nucleotides: 6. CDR1 is SGHTA and CDR2 is FQGNSA in the germline V gene. The CDR3 is CASSPPGTGNQPQHF. For the CDR3, the DNA is TGTGCCAGCAGCCCTCCAGGGACAGGCAATCAGCCCCAGCATTTT.

The CDR3 is CASSLSPGTGANTGELFF. The DNA for the CDR3 is TGTGCCAGCAGTCTCTCTCCCGGGACAGGGGCGAACACCGGGGAGCTGTTTTTT. This chain connects TRBV25-1 to TRBJ2-2, with TRBD1 matching over 10 bases. The germline V gene encodes CDR1 MGHDK and CDR2 SYGVNS. V trimming: 5 bases; J trimming: 0 bases; junction bases outside the gene matches: 9. This CDR3 contains 18 residues.

The CDR3 coding sequence is TGTGCCAGCAGTCGTGGACAAGTTGAAGCTTTCTTT. Its translation: CASSRGQVEAFF. The chain couples TRBV6-2 or TRBV6-3 to TRBJ1-1; weak D call: TRBD1 (5 bases). The CDR3 consists of 12 residues. CDR1 and CDR2 (germline): MNHEY, SVGEGT. The ends were cut back, 5 bases at V and 7 bases at J, with 11 bases in the middle.

This clone was detected once. The chain employs TRBV27 and TRBJ1-2, with a tentative D call TRBD1 (6 bases). The CDR3 contains 15 residues. The V and J ends lost 8 bases and 2 bases respectively, with 18 bases between them. CDR1 is MNHEY, CDR2 SMNVEV, per germline (reference sequence). The CDR3 coding sequence is TGTGCCAGCCGTGGGGGGGGCAGGGCCAACTATGGCTACACCTTC. Translation: CASRGGGRANYGYTF.

CDR3 loop: CAGDTGRGLYEQYF. Written as DNA, the CDR3 is TGTGCCGGGGATACAGGCAGGGGGCTATACGAGCAGTACTTC. The V and J genes are TRBV7-7 and TRBJ2-7; TRBD1 matches at 8 bases. Per the germline V gene, CDR1 is SSHAT and CDR2 is FNYEAQ (reference sequence). V lost 11 bases, J lost 4 bases, and 13 bases stayed unmatched. This CDR3 has 14 residues.

The chain recombines TRBV5-1 with TRBJ1-1; tentative D call: TRBD1 (5 bases). The germline V gene has CDR1 SGHRS and CDR2 YFSETQ. The CDR3 covers 14 residues. V dropped 1 base and J dropped 7 bases, with 14 bases sitting between them. The CDR3 loop is CASSLLDRVGEAFF. CDR3 nucleotide sequence: TGCGCCAGCAGCTTGTTAGACAGAGTGGGTGAAGCTTTCTTT.

The CDR3: CAWRVQGVNTEAFF. CDR3 nucleotides: TGTGCCTGGAGGGTACAGGGGGTGAACACTGAAGCTTTCTTT. J is TRBJ1-1 and V is TRBV30; 8 nucleotides match TRBD1. V gave up 3 bases and J gave up 0 bases; unmatched junction bases: 3. The CDR3 covers 14 residues. The V gene's germline CDR1 is GTSNPN and CDR2 SVGIG (reference sequence).

The chain couples TRBV5-1 to TRBJ2-5; 8 bases align to TRBD2. CDR1 is SGHRS and CDR2 is YFSETQ in the germline V gene. Trimming took 4 bases from V and 2 from J; bases not matched to a gene: 7. The CDR3 is 15 amino acids. The CDR3 region is CASSAAGEKQETQYF. For the CDR3, the DNA is TGCGCCAGCAGCGCAGCGGGGGAGAAGCAAGAGACCCAGTACTTC.

The chain uses TRBV4-3 and TRBJ1-3; D remains unclear. The CDR3 totals 17 residues. CDR1 is LGHNA, CDR2 YSLEER, per germline. Trimming took 1 base from V and 0 from J, leaving 13 bases between them. The CDR3 is CASSQVLGSLSGNTIYF. For the CDR3, the DNA is TGCGCCAGCAGCCAAGTGTTGGGCAGCCTCTCTGGAAACACCATATATTTT.

The chain recombines TRBV5-6 with TRBJ2-1; 12 nucleotides match TRBD2. The CDR3 sequence is 17 residues long. J was trimmed by 9 bases and V by 0 bases; bases with no gene match: 10. Germline loops: CDR1 SGHDT, CDR2 YYEEEE. Here the CDR3 DNA reads TGTGCCAGCAGCTTGGGTGGGACTAGCGGGTTTCGGTTTGAGCAGTTCTTC. Translation: CASSLGGTSGFRFEQFF.

The CDR3 here is CAWTRGRGTEAFF. CDR3 DNA sequence: TGTGCCTGGACCCGGGGGAGGGGGACTGAAGCTTTCTTT. J is TRBJ1-1 and V is TRBV30; tentative D call: TRBD1 (6 bases). The V end was cut by 4 bases, the J end by 5 bases, with 14 bases between. The CDR3 contains 13 residues. Germline V gene data show CDR1 as GTSNPN and CDR2 as SVGIG (reference sequence).

The chain carries TRBV11-2 and TRBJ1-3, with a weak D call TRBD1 (5 bases). Looked up from germline, CDR1 is SGHAT and CDR2 is FQNNGV. The CDR3 sequence is 15 residues long. V was clipped by 5 bases and J by 0 bases, with 11 bases between them. CDR3 amino acids: CASSGTGLSGNTIYF. The CDR3 DNA reads as TGTGCCAGCAGCGGAACAGGTCTCTCTGGAAACACCATATATTTT.